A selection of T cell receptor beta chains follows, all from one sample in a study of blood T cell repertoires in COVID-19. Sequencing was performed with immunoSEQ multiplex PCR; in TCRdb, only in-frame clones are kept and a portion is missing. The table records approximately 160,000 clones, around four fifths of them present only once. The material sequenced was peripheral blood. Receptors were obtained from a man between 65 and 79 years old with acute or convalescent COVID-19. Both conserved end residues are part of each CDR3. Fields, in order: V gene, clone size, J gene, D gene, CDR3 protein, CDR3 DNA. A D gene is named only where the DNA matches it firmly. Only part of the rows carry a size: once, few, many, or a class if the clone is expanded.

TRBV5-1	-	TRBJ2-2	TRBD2	CASSFQAGTNTGELFF	TGCGCCAGCAGCTTTCAAGCGGGGACGAACACCGGGGAGCTGTTTTTT
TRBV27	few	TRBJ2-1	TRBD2	CASSTGTSLREQFF	TGTGCCAGCAGCACCGGGACTAGTCTACGTGAGCAGTTCTTC
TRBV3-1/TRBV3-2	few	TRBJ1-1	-	CASSQGHAGGTEAFF	TGTGCCAGCAGCCAAGGCCACGCGGGAGGGACTGAAGCTTTCTTT
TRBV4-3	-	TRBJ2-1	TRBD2	CASSLGSGRSNEQFF	TGCGCCAGCAGCCTAGGGAGCGGGAGATCCAATGAGCAGTTCTTC
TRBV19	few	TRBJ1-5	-	CASSMVAGRATNQPQHF	TGTGCCAGTAGTATGGTCGCGGGACGGGCTACGAATCAGCCCCAGCATTTT
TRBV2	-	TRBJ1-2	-	CASSLSTGLYGYTF	TGTGCCAGCAGTCTCAGCACGGGACTCTATGGCTACACCTTC
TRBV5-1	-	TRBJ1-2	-	CASSLELGDYGYTF	TGCGCCAGCAGCTTGGAATTAGGGGACTATGGCTACACCTTC
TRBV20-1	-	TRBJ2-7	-	CSARVTYEQYF	TGCAGTGCTAGAGTAACCTACGAGCAGTACTTC
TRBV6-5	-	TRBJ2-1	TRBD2	CASSPRLAGVFEQFF	TGTGCCAGCAGTCCTCGACTAGCGGGAGTCTTTGAGCAGTTCTTC
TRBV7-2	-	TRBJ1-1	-	CASSSGGTEAFF	TGTGCCAGCAGTTCGGGAGGGACTGAAGCTTTCTTT
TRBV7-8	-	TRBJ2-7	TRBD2	CASSAQRGGKEGEQYF	TGTGCCAGCAGCGCCCAGCGGGGGGGCAAGGAGGGCGAGCAGTACTTC
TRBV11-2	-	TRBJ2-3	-	CASSDRSGPSGDTQYF	TGTGCCAGCAGCGATCGATCAGGGCCTTCTGGAGATACGCAGTATTTT
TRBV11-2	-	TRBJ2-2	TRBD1	CASSLSTRTGGNTGELFF	TGTGCCAGCAGCTTATCCACCCGGACAGGGGGGAACACCGGGGAGCTGTTTTTT
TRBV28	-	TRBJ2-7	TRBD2	CASTTETSDPYEQYF	TGTGCCAGCACCACCGAAACTAGCGACCCCTACGAGCAGTACTTC